This is a list of T cell receptor beta chains from one sample in a study of blood T cells in healthy people across ages. TCRdb itself ran the 5' RACE reads through MiXCR, one entry per CDR3 protein. The sample yields around 500,000 distinct CDR3 sequences, around 48% seen once. Source material: blood. These receptors were taken from a man aged 80 or over in good health. Both conserved end residues are part of each CDR3. A D gene is named only where the DNA matches it firmly. The size of a clone is reported for some rows only, either as once, few or many, or as a class for expanded clones.

D gene: NA
J gene: TRBJ2-1
clone size: NA
V gene: TRBV20-1
CDR3 DNA: TGCAGTGCTAGAAGAGGACCCAACAATGAGCAGTTCTTC
CDR3 protein: CSARRGPNNEQFF

D gene: NA
J gene: TRBJ2-7
clone size: few
V gene: TRBV6-5
CDR3 DNA: TGTGCCAGCAGGCGGGACACCATGGGTAGCGAGCAGTACTTC
CDR3 protein: CASRRDTMGSEQYF

D gene: NA
J gene: TRBJ1-3
clone size: once
V gene: TRBV29-1
CDR3 DNA: TGCAGCGTGGCAGGGACATCCTCTGGAAACACCATATATTTT
CDR3 protein: CSVAGTSSGNTIYF

D gene: TRBD1
J gene: TRBJ1-2
clone size: NA
V gene: TRBV9
CDR3 DNA: TGTGCCAGCAGCCTTGGACAGGGAGATAACTATGGCTACACCTTC
CDR3 protein: CASSLGQGDNYGYTF

D gene: NA
J gene: TRBJ2-7
clone size: NA
V gene: TRBV7-8
CDR3 DNA: TGTGCCAGCAGCTTAGTGACAGGTCCAGGGCTCGAGCAGTACTTC
CDR3 protein: CASSLVTGPGLEQYF

D gene: TRBD1
J gene: TRBJ2-1
clone size: NA
V gene: TRBV9
CDR3 DNA: TGTGCCAGCAGCGTATCTAACAGGGGGTACAATGAGCAGTTCTTC
CDR3 protein: CASSVSNRGYNEQFF

D gene: NA
J gene: TRBJ2-7
clone size: few
V gene: TRBV7-2
CDR3 DNA: TGTGCCAGCAGCTTAGGACGGGTCGGCGAGCAGTACTTC
CDR3 protein: CASSLGRVGEQYF

D gene: TRBD1
J gene: TRBJ1-2
clone size: few
V gene: TRBV25-1
CDR3 DNA: TGTGCCAGCAGGACGACAGGGGGCTTTTCGGATGGCTACACCTTC
CDR3 protein: CASRTTGGFSDGYTF

D gene: NA
J gene: TRBJ2-3
clone size: few
V gene: TRBV2
CDR3 DNA: TGTGCCAGCAAATTGGCGGAGCATACGCAGTATTTT
CDR3 protein: CASKLAEHTQYF

D gene: NA
J gene: TRBJ2-3
clone size: NA
V gene: TRBV6-1
CDR3 DNA: TGTGCCAGCAGTGAAGACAGGGATGCAGATACGCAGTATTTT
CDR3 protein: CASSEDRDADTQYF

D gene: NA
J gene: TRBJ1-5
clone size: few
V gene: TRBV7-2
CDR3 DNA: TGTGCCAGCAGCCTCCTAGGCGGATGGAATCAGCCCCAGCATTTT
CDR3 protein: CASSLLGGWNQPQHF

D gene: TRBD1
J gene: TRBJ1-2
clone size: NA
V gene: TRBV27
CDR3 DNA: TGTGCCAGCAGGACCGGGACAGTATCTGGCTACACCTTC
CDR3 protein: CASRTGTVSGYTF

D gene: TRBD2
J gene: TRBJ2-1
clone size: NA
V gene: TRBV12-3/TRBV12-4
CDR3 DNA: TGTGCCAGCAGTTCCATGGGACTAGCGGGGTACAATGAGCAGTTCTTC
CDR3 protein: CASSSMGLAGYNEQFF

D gene: TRBD2
J gene: TRBJ2-1
clone size: NA
V gene: TRBV20-1
CDR3 DNA: TGCAGTGCTAACCGGGGGGGCCGAGGGTTCTACAATGAGCAGTTCTTC
CDR3 protein: CSANRGGRGFYNEQFF

D gene: NA
J gene: TRBJ1-4
clone size: NA
V gene: TRBV7-2
CDR3 DNA: TGTGCCAGCAAAGGGGTGACTAATGAAAAACTGTTTTTT
CDR3 protein: CASKGVTNEKLFF

D gene: TRBD1
J gene: TRBJ2-7
clone size: NA
V gene: TRBV7-3
CDR3 DNA: TGTGCCAGCAGCCCCAAAGCGGGACAGGGACACGAGCAGTACTTC
CDR3 protein: CASSPKAGQGHEQYF

D gene: TRBD1
J gene: TRBJ2-7
clone size: NA
V gene: TRBV6-2/TRBV6-3
CDR3 DNA: TGTGCCAGCAGTTACCCACAATCCTACCGGGACAGAGGCTCCTACGAGCAGTACTTC
CDR3 protein: CASSYPQSYRDRGSYEQYF

D gene: NA
J gene: TRBJ1-2
clone size: NA
V gene: TRBV10-3
CDR3 DNA: TGTGCCATCAGTGAGTCGAATCCGGGCTTGAACTATGGCTACACCTTC
CDR3 protein: CAISESNPGLNYGYTF

D gene: TRBD1
J gene: TRBJ1-6
clone size: NA
V gene: TRBV12-3/TRBV12-4
CDR3 DNA: TGTGCCAGCAGCGCGGGACAGAGGAATTCACCCCTCCACTTT
CDR3 protein: CASSAGQRNSPLHF

D gene: TRBD1
J gene: TRBJ1-2
clone size: NA
V gene: TRBV7-9
CDR3 DNA: TGTGCCAGCAGCGTCGGGACAGGGGCGCATGGCTACACCTTC
CDR3 protein: CASSVGTGAHGYTF

D gene: TRBD1
J gene: TRBJ2-3
clone size: few
V gene: TRBV6-2/TRBV6-3
CDR3 DNA: TGTGCCAGCCGCCTGGGACAGAACACAGATACGCAGTATTTT
CDR3 protein: CASRLGQNTDTQYF

D gene: NA
J gene: TRBJ2-3
clone size: NA
V gene: TRBV20-1
CDR3 DNA: TGCAGTGCTGTCGCGGCAGGGGAGGATACGCAGTATTTT
CDR3 protein: CSAVAAGEDTQYF

D gene: TRBD2
J gene: TRBJ2-7
clone size: NA
V gene: TRBV29-1
CDR3 DNA: TGCAGCGTTGAGTGGGACTATCCACCCTACGAGCAGTACTTC
CDR3 protein: CSVEWDYPPYEQYF

D gene: NA
J gene: TRBJ2-2
clone size: NA
V gene: TRBV15
CDR3 DNA: TGTGCCACCAGCAGAGAAATACCGGGACACCGCAACACCGGGGAGCTGTTTTTT
CDR3 protein: CATSREIPGHRNTGELFF

D gene: NA
J gene: TRBJ2-3
clone size: NA
V gene: TRBV2
CDR3 DNA: TGTGCCAGCAGTTTTTCCGGGACTCTGAATACGCAGTATTTT
CDR3 protein: CASSFSGTLNTQYF

D gene: NA
J gene: TRBJ1-4
clone size: NA
V gene: TRBV30
CDR3 DNA: TGTGCCTGGACCCCCCGGGGGGCAGCAACTAATGAAAAACTGTTTTTT
CDR3 protein: CAWTPRGAATNEKLFF

D gene: TRBD2
J gene: TRBJ2-7
clone size: NA
V gene: TRBV4-3
CDR3 DNA: TGCGCCAGCAGCCAAGCGAGCGGGAGCAGACACGAGCAGTACTTC
CDR3 protein: CASSQASGSRHEQYF

D gene: TRBD1
J gene: TRBJ2-1
clone size: many
V gene: TRBV6-6
CDR3 DNA: TGTGCCAGCAGTTCACAGGGGAGTGAGCAGTTCTTC
CDR3 protein: CASSSQGSEQFF

D gene: NA
J gene: TRBJ2-7
clone size: NA
V gene: TRBV10-3
CDR3 DNA: TGTGCCACGACTGGTGACTCAGAAGCCTACGAGCAGTACTTC
CDR3 protein: CATTGDSEAYEQYF

D gene: NA
J gene: TRBJ2-7
clone size: few
V gene: TRBV4-2
CDR3 DNA: TGTGCCAGCAGGGTGGAGCGGACAGTCTCCTACGAGCAGTACTTC
CDR3 protein: CASRVERTVSYEQYF

D gene: TRBD1
J gene: TRBJ2-6
clone size: NA
V gene: TRBV5-1
CDR3 DNA: TGCGCCAGCAGCCCCGGACAGGGCTCTGGGGCCAACGTCCTGACTTTC
CDR3 protein: CASSPGQGSGANVLTF

D gene: TRBD1
J gene: TRBJ2-7
clone size: NA
V gene: TRBV6-5
CDR3 DNA: TGTGCCAGCAGTTCGGACAGGGGTAGGCTTTTTAATGAGCAGTACTTC
CDR3 protein: CASSSDRGRLFNEQYF

D gene: TRBD1
J gene: TRBJ2-7
clone size: NA
V gene: TRBV7-8
CDR3 DNA: TGTGCCAGCAGCTTAGGAGAATGGACAGGGGGATCCTACGAGCAGTACTTC
CDR3 protein: CASSLGEWTGGSYEQYF

D gene: NA
J gene: TRBJ1-1
clone size: NA
V gene: TRBV4-1
CDR3 DNA: TGCGCCAGCAGCCCTGGGGGGTCCTCCTCTGAAGCTTTCTTT
CDR3 protein: CASSPGGSSSEAFF

D gene: TRBD1
J gene: TRBJ1-1
clone size: NA
V gene: TRBV27
CDR3 DNA: TGTGCCGGCAGTTCCGGGACAGGGGGCTTTATCACTGAAGCTTTCTTT
CDR3 protein: CAGSSGTGGFITEAFF

D gene: NA
J gene: TRBJ1-2
clone size: NA
V gene: TRBV11-2
CDR3 DNA: TGTGCCAGCAGCCCAAGTCCAAACTATGGCTACACCTTC
CDR3 protein: CASSPSPNYGYTF

D gene: NA
J gene: TRBJ1-2
clone size: NA
V gene: TRBV14
CDR3 DNA: TGTGCCAGCAGCCAAGTTGAAAGGGTTAATGATGGCTACACCTTC
CDR3 protein: CASSQVERVNDGYTF